The source of this T cell receptor beta chain is a study of spatial heterogeneity in lung cancer. MiXCR, applied by TCRdb to the 5' RACE reads, yields one record per CDR3 protein. The data contain 10,000 to 12,000 distinct CDR3 sequences, approximately 12% of them seen just once; the ten biggest clones take up about an eighth. Overall study results and limits: Mutation tallies in tumors tracked expanded intratumoral alpha and beta TCR counts.

Germline V gene lookup returns CDR1 SGHNT and CDR2 YYREEE (reference sequence). CDR3 size: 12 residues. The germline V and J ends were trimmed by 4 bases and 5 bases, with 7 bases remaining between them. The table lists this clonotype with many counts. What it recognizes is unknown. Time point: sample taken at primary tumor resection. The donors, fewer than 90 patients with untreated early-stage non-small cell lung cancer, provided the samples. This clonotype was sampled from a female donor with early-stage non-small cell lung cancer. This material consisted of lung tumor tissue, taken at surgery. The chain joins TRBV5-4 to TRBJ2-1; D gene ambiguous. CDR3 coding DNA: TGTGCCAGCAGCATACTTGACAATGAGCAGTTCTTC. As protein: CASSILDNEQFF.